This record concerns one T cell receptor (beta chain) sequence. The source of the sample is a study of Ad26.COV2.S vaccination and SARS-CoV-2 variants. The data were produced by immunoSEQ multiplex PCR, yet TCRdb's version contains in-frame clones alone and is incomplete. The sample lists about 180,000 clones, approximately 90% occurring once. Germline CDR1 is MNHEY and CDR2 is SVGEGT. Trimming left V 6 bases short and J 5 bases short, with 16 bases between. The CDR3 covers 14 residues. Here the sequenced sample was peripheral blood, taken after recovery from COVID-19. The sequence came from a human donor who had recovered from COVID-19. The gene calls are TRBV6-2 or TRBV6-3 and TRBJ2-5; TRBD1 or TRBD2 may be the D gene (6 bases each). CDR3 in amino acids: CASSASGGHETQYF. As DNA, the CDR3 is TGTGCCAGCAGCGCCTCTGGGGGGCACGAGACCCAGTACTTC.